The TCR beta chain under discussion was sequenced for a study of blood T cells in healthy people across ages. Study observations and caveats: Bulk PBMC profiling left naive and antigen-experienced comparisons inconclusive. In the absence of known donor CMV status, changes in expanded clonotypes were possibly confounded.

For the second PCR, which ran for 7 to 11 cycles, a sample-barcoded 5' primer and a J-beta primer mix were used. Each cDNA molecule, via a template-switch adaptor with 12 random nucleotides, was tagged. TCRdb redid the calling of the 5' RACE reads with MiXCR, one entry per CDR3 protein. The sample records nearly 800,000 distinct CDR3 sequences, approximately 25% being singletons. There are many counts of this clonotype. Antigen: not known. V was cut by 1 base and J by 2 bases, with 6 bases left in between. Germline V gene lookup returns CDR1 SGHRS and CDR2 YFSETQ. The length of the CDR3 is 13 residues. This sample also belongs to another study, concerning T cells of mothers and their children. That study reports: At approximately 1.4 ug per 15 ul, all of the extracted RNA went into cDNA synthesis.

The source of this sequence is a boy between 10 and 17 years old in good health. The sample consisted of blood. V usage is TRBV5-1 and J usage is TRBJ1-1; D remains ambiguous. As DNA, the CDR3 is TGCGCCAGCAGCTTGTACTATAACACTGAAGCTTTCTTT. The encoded protein is CASSLYYNTEAFF.